The 13 T cell receptor beta chains presented below share a single source sample, sequenced in a study of cytomegalovirus exposure and HLA in healthy donors. Primers for the PCR totalled 60 Vbeta and 13 Jbeta. TCRdb keeps only in-frame clones here, not all; method: immunoSEQ multiplex PCR. Of under 150,000 clones in the sample, 80% to 90% were seen once. The sequenced sample was PBMCs. Receptors were obtained from a man aged 45-60 years in good health and CMV-seronegative.

The chain recombines TRBV28 with TRBJ2-3; 7 bases agree with TRBD2. V was clipped by 5 bases and J by 1 base; unmatched bases: 6. Germline CDR1 and CDR2: MDHEN and SYDVKM. This CDR3 is 15 amino acids long. The CDR3 sequence is CASSHKRGRTDTQYF. In nucleotides, the CDR3 is TGTGCCAGCAGTCACAAGCGGGGCCGCACAGATACGCAGTATTTT.

This chain connects TRBV6-5 to TRBJ1-2; no clear D gene. Germline V gives CDR1 MNHEY, CDR2 SVGAGI. Trimming shortened V by 6 bases and J by 5 bases, and 13 bases separated the two germline ends. The CDR3 is 13 residues long. The CDR3 sequence: CASSPAGVYGYTF. Written as DNA, the CDR3 is TGTGCCAGCAGCCCCGCCGGGGTTTATGGCTACACCTTC.

This sequence joins TRBV5-5 and TRBJ1-6; no clear D gene. Trimming left V 0 bases short and J 7 bases short, with 5 bases between. CDR3 length: 13 residues. CDR1 and CDR2 (germline): SGHKS, YYEKEE (reference sequence). DNA for the CDR3: TGTGCCAGCAGCTTGGACTTGAATTCACCCCTCCACTTT. Translated: CASSLDLNSPLHF.

CDR3 sequence: CASSPPRTGIYEQYF. Here the CDR3 DNA reads TGTGCCAGCAGCCCTCCCCGGACAGGAATCTACGAGCAGTACTTC. This sequence joins TRBV5-5 and TRBJ2-7, with 7 bases fitting TRBD1. Trimming cost V 4 bases and J 3 bases; bases outside gene matches: 10. Germline V lookup: CDR1 SGHKS, CDR2 YYEKEE (reference sequence). The CDR3 length is 15 residues.

To note about this clone: Other nucleotide sequences from this sample produce the same CDR3. The rearrangement links TRBV5-1 to TRBJ1-5, with unresolved D. V was clipped by 0 bases and J by 2 bases, with 6 bases between them. CDR1 is SGHRS and CDR2 is YFSETQ in the germline V gene. The CDR3 sequence is 14 residues long. CDR3 in amino acids: CASSLEGGNQPQHF. CDR3 in DNA: TGCGCCAGCAGCTTGGAAGGAGGCAATCAGCCCCAGCATTTT.

The gene calls are TRBV2 and TRBJ2-7; 10 positions agree with TRBD1. V gave up 5 bases and J gave up 2 bases; unmatched junction bases: 3. This CDR3 is built from 14 residues. Per germline, CDR1 SNHLY and CDR2 FYNNEI. The CDR3, as DNA: TGTGCCAGCAGTCCGGGACAGGGGACCTACGAGCAGTACTTC. As protein: CASSPGQGTYEQYF.

The rearrangement uses TRBV15 and TRBJ1-2; D perhaps matches TRBD1 (6 bases). The CDR3 consists of 15 residues. The V and J ends lost 0 bases and 9 bases respectively, with 17 bases between them. Germline lookup yields CDR1 LNHNV and CDR2 YYDKDF (reference sequence). The CDR3 reads CATSRDLGAVLSYTF. DNA of the CDR3: TGTGCCACCAGCAGAGATTTGGGGGCAGTTCTTAGCTACACCTTC.

This clone turned up a few times. The chain combines TRBV7-8 with TRBJ1-5, with D possibly matching TRBD1 (5 bases). Trimming stripped 5 bases from V and 5 bases from J, with 16 bases between. The CDR3 runs 15 residues. Germline-derived CDR1 and CDR2 are SGHVS and FQNEAQ. The CDR3 DNA follows: TGTGCCAGCAGCCAACTCCGGGGGACCGATCAGCCCCAGCATTTT. It encodes CASSQLRGTDQPQHF. Together with reference TRBV7-8 and TRBJ1-5, the CDR3 gives the full variable domain: GAGVSQSPRYKVAKRGQDVALRCDPISGHVSLFWYQQALGQGPEFLTYFQNEAQLDKSGLPSDRFFAERPEGSVSTLKIQRTQQEDSAVYLCASSQLRGTDQPQHFGDGTRLSIL.

The sample holds a few counts of this clone. V is TRBV5-5 and J is TRBJ2-7; a possible D gene is TRBD1 (5 bases). The CDR3 extends over 12 amino acids. Per germline, CDR1 SGHKS and CDR2 YYEKEE (reference sequence). With 4 bases removed from V and 3 bases from J, the gap between germline ends came to 8 bases. The CDR3 sequence is CASSPDSYEQYF. The CDR3 coding sequence is TGTGCCAGCAGCCCAGACAGCTACGAGCAGTACTTC. Supplemented by reference TRBV5-5 and TRBJ2-7, the full variable domain reads DAGVTQSPTHLIKTRGQQVTLRCSPISGHKSVSWYQQVLGQGPQFIFQYYEKEERGRGNFPDRFSARQFPNYSSELNVNALLLGDSALYLCASSPDSYEQYFGPGTRLTVT.

This chain connects TRBV5-1 to TRBJ2-5, with 9 bases fitting TRBD2. The V and J ends lost 2 bases and 2 bases, in that order; junction bases with no gene match: 10. CDR1 is SGHRS and CDR2 is YFSETQ in the germline V gene. This CDR3 has 17 residues. The CDR3 DNA reads TGCGCCAGCAGCTTCCACTCGACTAGCGGTGTACAAGAGACCCAGTACTTC. Protein: CASSFHSTSGVQETQYF.

The CDR3 coding sequence is TGTGCCAGCAGCTTCGGGACTGAATACGAGCAGTACTTC. It translates to CASSFGTEYEQYF. V gene TRBV7-2 combines with J gene TRBJ2-7; maybe TRBD2 (6 bases). Between the trimmed V and J ends, which lost 3 bases and 4 bases, there was a span of 10 bases. Germline loops: CDR1 SGHTA, CDR2 FQGNSA. The CDR3 has 13 amino acids. The full variable domain, completed using reference TRBV7-2 and TRBJ2-7, is GAGVSQSPSNKVTEKGKDVELRCDPISGHTALYWYRQSLGQGLEFLIYFQGNSAPDKSGLPSDRFSAERTGGSVSTLTIQRTQQEDSAVYLCASSFGTEYEQYFGPGTRLTVT.

The chain employs TRBV5-1 and TRBJ2-7; 8 nucleotides agree with TRBD1. This CDR3 is built from 16 residues. The V segment lost 4 bases and the J segment 4 bases; nucleotides outside the gene matches: 13. The germline V gene encodes CDR1 SGHRS and CDR2 YFSETQ. As DNA, the CDR3 is TGCGCCAGCAGCGCCTCCCCGGGACAGGTGACTTACGAGCAGTACTTC. This codes for CASSASPGQVTYEQYF.

J is TRBJ2-7 and V is TRBV7-6, with unresolved D. Trimming left V 1 base short and J 5 bases short, with 9 bases between. Germline V gene lookup returns CDR1 SGHVS and CDR2 FNYEAQ. This CDR3 contains 13 residues. The CDR3 protein is CASSLGPTDEQYF. The CDR3 DNA reads TGTGCCAGCAGCTTAGGGCCCACCGACGAGCAGTACTTC.